This TCR beta chain was retrieved from a study of metastatic and nonmetastatic thyroid tumors. TCRdb reprocessed the PCR reads via MiXCR. The sample holds 89,000 or so clones, around 9.2% seen once. Per germline, CDR1 SEHNR and CDR2 FQNEAQ (reference sequence). This CDR3 has 14 residues. The V and J ends lost 7 bases and 7 bases respectively, with 17 bases between them. Patients were all untreated before their thyroid surgery. This clone has at least ten counts. Sequences were obtained from blood. This TCR came from a female donor with papillary thyroid cancer or a benign thyroid nodule (not recorded which). Some clones in this sample may be carry-over from other donors' samples. V gene TRBV7-9 combines with J gene TRBJ2-1, with D unresolved. The CDR3 nucleotides are TGTGCCAGCACCCTGGACCAATTTATGAATGAGCAGTTCTTC. This encodes CASTLDQFMNEQFF. Using reference TRBV7-9 and TRBJ2-1 for the parts outside the CDR3, the full variable domain is DTGVSQNPRHKITKRGQNVTFRCDPISEHNRLYWYRQTLGQGPEFLTYFQNEAQLEKSRLLSDRFSAERPKGSFSTLEIQRTEQGDSAMYLCASTLDQFMNEQFFGPGTRLTVL.